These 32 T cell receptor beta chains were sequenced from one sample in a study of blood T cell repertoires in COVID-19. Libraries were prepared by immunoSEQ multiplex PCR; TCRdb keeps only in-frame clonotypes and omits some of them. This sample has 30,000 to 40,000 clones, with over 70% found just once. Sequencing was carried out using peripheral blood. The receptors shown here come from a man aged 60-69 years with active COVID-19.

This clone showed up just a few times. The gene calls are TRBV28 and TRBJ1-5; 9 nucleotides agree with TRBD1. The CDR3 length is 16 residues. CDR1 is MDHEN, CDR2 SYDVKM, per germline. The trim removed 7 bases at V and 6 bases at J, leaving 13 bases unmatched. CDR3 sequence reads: CASTPGQGFFIQPQHF. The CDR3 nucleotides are TGTGCCAGCACCCCGGGACAGGGATTTTTCATTCAGCCCCAGCATTTT.

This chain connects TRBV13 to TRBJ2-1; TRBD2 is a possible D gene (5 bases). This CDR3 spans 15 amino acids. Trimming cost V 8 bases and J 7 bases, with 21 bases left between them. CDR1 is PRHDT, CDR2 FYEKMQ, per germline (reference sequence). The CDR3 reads CASGEGNFRGNEQFF. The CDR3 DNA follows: TGTGCCAGCGGCGAAGGAAATTTCAGAGGGAATGAGCAGTTCTTC.

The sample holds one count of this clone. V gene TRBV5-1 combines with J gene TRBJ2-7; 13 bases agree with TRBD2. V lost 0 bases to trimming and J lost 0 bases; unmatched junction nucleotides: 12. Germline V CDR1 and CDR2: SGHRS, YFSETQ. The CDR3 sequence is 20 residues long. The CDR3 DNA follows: TGCGCCAGCAGCTTGGGACGGCCGACTAGCGGGAGGTCCTTCTCCTACGAGCAGTACTTC. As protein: CASSLGRPTSGRSFSYEQYF.

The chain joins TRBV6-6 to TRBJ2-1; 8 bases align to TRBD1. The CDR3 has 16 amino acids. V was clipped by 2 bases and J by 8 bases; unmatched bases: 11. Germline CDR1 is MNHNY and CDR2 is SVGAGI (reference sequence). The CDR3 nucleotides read TGTGCCAGCAGTTACCATCGACAGGGGAGGTGGGATGAGCAGTTCTTC. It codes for CASSYHRQGRWDEQFF.

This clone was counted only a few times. The CDR3 DNA reads TGCGCCAGCAGCTTGGGCCTACAGGGGTCGGGCACAGATACGCAGTATTTT. This sequence encodes CASSLGLQGSGTDTQYF. The rearrangement joins TRBV5-1 to TRBJ2-3, with 7 bases identical to TRBD1. This CDR3 has 17 amino acids. V lost 0 bases and J lost 1; bases outside the gene matches: 8. Germline CDR1 is SGHRS and CDR2 is YFSETQ.

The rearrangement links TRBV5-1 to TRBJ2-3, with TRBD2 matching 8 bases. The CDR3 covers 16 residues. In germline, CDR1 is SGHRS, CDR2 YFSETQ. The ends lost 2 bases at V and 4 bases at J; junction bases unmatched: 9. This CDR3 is CASSLQRESRADTQYF. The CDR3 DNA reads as TGCGCCAGCAGCTTACAGCGGGAGTCTAGGGCAGATACGCAGTATTTT.

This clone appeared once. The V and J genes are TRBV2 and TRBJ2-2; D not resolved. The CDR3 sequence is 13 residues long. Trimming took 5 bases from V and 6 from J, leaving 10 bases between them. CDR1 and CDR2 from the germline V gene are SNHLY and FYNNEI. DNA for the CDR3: TGTGCCAGCAGTACCAGGTTGCCCGGGGAGCTGTTTTTT. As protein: CASSTRLPGELFF.

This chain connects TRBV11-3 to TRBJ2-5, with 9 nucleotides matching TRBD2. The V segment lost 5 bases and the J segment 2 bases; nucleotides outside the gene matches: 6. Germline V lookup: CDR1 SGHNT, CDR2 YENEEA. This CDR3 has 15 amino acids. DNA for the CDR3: TGTGCCAGCAGCATTGGACTAGCGCAACAAGAGACCCAGTACTTC. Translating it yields CASSIGLAQQETQYF.

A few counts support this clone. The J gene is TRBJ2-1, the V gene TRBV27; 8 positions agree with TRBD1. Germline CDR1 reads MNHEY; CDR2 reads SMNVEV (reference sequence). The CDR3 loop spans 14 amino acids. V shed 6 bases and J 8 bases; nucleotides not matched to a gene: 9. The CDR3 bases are TGTGCCAGCAGCTCCAGGGGGCCCAACGATGAGCAGTTCTTC. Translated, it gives CASSSRGPNDEQFF.

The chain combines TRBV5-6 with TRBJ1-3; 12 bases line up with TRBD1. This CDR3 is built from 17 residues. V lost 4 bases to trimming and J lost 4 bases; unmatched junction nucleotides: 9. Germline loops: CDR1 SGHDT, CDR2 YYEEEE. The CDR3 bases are TGTGCCAGCAGCCCAGCGGGACAGGGGGCGCCGGGAAACACCATATATTTT. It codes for CASSPAGQGAPGNTIYF.

The CDR3 sequence: CASSQSGQSNQPQHF. CDR3 DNA: TGTGCCAGCAGCCAATCGGGACAGAGCAATCAGCCCCAGCATTTT. The chain couples TRBV4-2 to TRBJ1-5, with 7 bases that match TRBD1. Germline V gene data show CDR1 as LGHNA and CDR2 as YNFKEQ. The CDR3 extends over 15 amino acids. J lost 1 base, V lost 2 bases, and 2 bases had no gene match.

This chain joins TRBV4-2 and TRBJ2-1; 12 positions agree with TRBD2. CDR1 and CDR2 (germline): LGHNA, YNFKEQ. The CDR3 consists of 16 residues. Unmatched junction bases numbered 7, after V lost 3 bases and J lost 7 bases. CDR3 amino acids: CASSQGLAGPWNEQFF. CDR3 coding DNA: TGTGCCAGCAGCCAGGGACTAGCGGGCCCCTGGAATGAGCAGTTCTTC.

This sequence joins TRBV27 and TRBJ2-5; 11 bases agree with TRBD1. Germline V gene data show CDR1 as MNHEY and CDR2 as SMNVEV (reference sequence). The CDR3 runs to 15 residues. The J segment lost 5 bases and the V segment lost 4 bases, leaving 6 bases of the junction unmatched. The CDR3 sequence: CASSSLGTGGETQYF. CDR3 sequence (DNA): TGTGCCAGCAGTTCCTTAGGGACAGGGGGGGAGACCCAGTACTTC.

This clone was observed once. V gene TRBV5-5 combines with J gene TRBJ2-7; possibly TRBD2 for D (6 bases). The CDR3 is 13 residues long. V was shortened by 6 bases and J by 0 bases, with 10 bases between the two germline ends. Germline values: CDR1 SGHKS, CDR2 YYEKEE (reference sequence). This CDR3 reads CASNRGNSYEQYF. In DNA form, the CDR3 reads TGTGCCAGCAACCGGGGGAACTCCTACGAGCAGTACTTC.

The DNA for the CDR3 is TGTGCCAGCAACAATGACAGGTACGAGCAGTACTTC. Translated, it gives CASNNDRYEQYF. V usage is TRBV21-1 and J usage is TRBJ2-7; the table's D call TRBD1 went unverified against the DNA. TRBV21-1 is a pseudogene. There are 12 residues in the CDR3.

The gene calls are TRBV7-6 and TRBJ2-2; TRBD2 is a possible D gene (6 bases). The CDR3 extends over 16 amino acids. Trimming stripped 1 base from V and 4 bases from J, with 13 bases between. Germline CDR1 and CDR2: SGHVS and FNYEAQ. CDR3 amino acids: CASSLGTGAGTGELFF. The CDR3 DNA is TGTGCCAGCAGCTTAGGGACGGGAGCGGGCACCGGGGAGCTGTTTTTT.

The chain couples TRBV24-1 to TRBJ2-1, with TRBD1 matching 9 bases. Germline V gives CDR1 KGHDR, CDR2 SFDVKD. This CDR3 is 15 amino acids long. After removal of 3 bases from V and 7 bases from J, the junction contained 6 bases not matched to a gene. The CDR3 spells CATSDTGTGLNEQFF. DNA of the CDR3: TGTGCCACCAGTGATACCGGGACAGGGTTGAATGAGCAGTTCTTC.

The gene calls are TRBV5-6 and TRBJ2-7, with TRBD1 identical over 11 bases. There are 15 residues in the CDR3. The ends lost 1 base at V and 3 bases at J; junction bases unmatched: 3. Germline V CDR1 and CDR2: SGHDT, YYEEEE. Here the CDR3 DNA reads TGTGCCAGCAGCTTGTACGGGACAGGGGGCTACGAGCAGTACTTC. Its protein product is CASSLYGTGGYEQYF.

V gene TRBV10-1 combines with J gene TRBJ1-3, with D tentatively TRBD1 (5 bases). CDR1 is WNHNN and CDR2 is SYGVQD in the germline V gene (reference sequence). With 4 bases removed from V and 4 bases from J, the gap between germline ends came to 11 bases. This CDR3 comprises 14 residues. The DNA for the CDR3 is TGCGCCAGCAGTGCTGCAGGGCCAGGAAACACCATATATTTT. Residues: CASSAAGPGNTIYF.

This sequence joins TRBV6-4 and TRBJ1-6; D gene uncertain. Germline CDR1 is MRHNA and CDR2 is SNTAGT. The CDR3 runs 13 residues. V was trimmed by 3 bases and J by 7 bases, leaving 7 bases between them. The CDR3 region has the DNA TGTGCCAGCAGTGAAGGCAGGAATTCACCCCTCCACTTT. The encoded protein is CASSEGRNSPLHF.

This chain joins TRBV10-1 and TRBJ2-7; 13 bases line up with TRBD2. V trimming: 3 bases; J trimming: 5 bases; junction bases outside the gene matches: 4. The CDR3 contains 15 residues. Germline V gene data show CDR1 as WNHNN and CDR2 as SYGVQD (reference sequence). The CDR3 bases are TGCGCCAGCAGTGACCGGACTAGCGGGAGCCACGAGCAGTACTTC. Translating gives CASSDRTSGSHEQYF.

The CDR3 DNA reads as TGTGCCAGCAGTTATCAGGGCGGAAAAGAGACCCAGTACTTC. This encodes CASSYQGGKETQYF. This chain joins TRBV6-5 and TRBJ2-5; a weak D match, TRBD1 (5 bases). Per the germline V gene, CDR1 is MNHEY and CDR2 is SVGAGI. V dropped 3 bases and J dropped 3 bases, with 11 bases sitting between them. The CDR3 totals 14 residues.

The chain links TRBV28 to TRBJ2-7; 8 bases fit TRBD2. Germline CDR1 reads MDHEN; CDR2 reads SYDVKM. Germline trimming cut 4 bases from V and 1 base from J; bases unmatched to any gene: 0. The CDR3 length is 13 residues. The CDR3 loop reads CASSSGGSYEQYF. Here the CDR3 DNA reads TGTGCCAGCAGTTCGGGGGGGTCCTACGAGCAGTACTTC. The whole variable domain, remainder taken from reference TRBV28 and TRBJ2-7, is DVKVTQSSRYLVKRTGEKVFLECVQDMDHENMFWYRQDPGLGLRLIYFSYDVKMKEKGDIPEGYSVSREKKERFSLILESASTNQTSMYLCASSSGGSYEQYFGPGTRLTVT.

The CDR3 loop is CASSPRDRGLETQYF. In DNA form, the CDR3 reads TGCGCCAGCAGCCCCCGGGACAGGGGGCTAGAGACCCAGTACTTC. The chain is built from TRBV4-1 and TRBJ2-5, with 12 bases aligning to TRBD1. The CDR3 is 15 amino acids. V lost 4 bases to trimming and J lost 4 bases; unmatched junction nucleotides: 4. Germline loops: CDR1 MGHRA, CDR2 YSYEKL.

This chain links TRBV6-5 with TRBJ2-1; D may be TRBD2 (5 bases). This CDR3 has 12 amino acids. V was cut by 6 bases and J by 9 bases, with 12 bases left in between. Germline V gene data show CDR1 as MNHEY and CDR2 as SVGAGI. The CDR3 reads CASSPDYGEQFF. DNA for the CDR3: TGTGCCAGCAGCCCAGACTACGGTGAGCAGTTCTTC.

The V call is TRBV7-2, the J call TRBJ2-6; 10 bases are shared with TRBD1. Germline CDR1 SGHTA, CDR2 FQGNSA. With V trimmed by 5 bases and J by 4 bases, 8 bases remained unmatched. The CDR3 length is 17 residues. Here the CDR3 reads CASSPRDRGTGANVLTF. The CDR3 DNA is TGTGCCAGCAGCCCCCGGGACAGGGGAACGGGGGCCAACGTCCTGACTTTC.

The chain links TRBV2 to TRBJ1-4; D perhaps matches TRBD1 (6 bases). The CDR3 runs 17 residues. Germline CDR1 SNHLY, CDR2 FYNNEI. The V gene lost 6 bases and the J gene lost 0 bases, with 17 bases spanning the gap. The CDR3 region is CASRGGTNLATNEKLFF. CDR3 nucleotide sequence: TGTGCCAGCAGGGGGGGGACAAATCTTGCAACTAATGAAAAACTGTTTTTT.

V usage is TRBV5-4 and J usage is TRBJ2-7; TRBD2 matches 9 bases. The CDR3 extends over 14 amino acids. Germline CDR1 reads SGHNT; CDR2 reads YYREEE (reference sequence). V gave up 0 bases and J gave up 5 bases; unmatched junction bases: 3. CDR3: CASSLVSGSNEQYF. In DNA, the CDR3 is TGTGCCAGCAGCTTGGTTAGCGGGAGTAACGAGCAGTACTTC. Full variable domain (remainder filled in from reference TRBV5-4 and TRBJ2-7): ETGVTQSPTHLIKTRGQQVTLRCSSQSGHNTVSWYQQALGQGPQFIFQYYREEENGRGNFPPRFSGLQFPNYSSELNVNALELDDSALYLCASSLVSGSNEQYFGPGTRLTVT.

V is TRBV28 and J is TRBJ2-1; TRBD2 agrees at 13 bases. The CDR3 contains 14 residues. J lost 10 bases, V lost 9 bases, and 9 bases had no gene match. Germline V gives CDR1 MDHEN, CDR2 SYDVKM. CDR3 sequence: CASGPGLAGPEQFF. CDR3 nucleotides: TGTGCCAGTGGGCCGGGACTAGCGGGACCAGAGCAGTTCTTC.

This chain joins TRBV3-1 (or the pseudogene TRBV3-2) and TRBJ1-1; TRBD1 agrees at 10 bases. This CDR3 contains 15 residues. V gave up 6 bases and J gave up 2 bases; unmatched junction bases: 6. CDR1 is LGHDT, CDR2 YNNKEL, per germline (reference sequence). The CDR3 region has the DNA TGTGCCAGCAGGCCCTGGACAGGGGGAAACACTGAAGCTTTCTTT. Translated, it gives CASRPWTGGNTEAFF.

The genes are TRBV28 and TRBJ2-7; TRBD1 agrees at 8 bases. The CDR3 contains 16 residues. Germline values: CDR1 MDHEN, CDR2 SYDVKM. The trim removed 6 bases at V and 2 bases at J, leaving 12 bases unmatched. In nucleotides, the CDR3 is TGTGCCAGCAGCCAGTGGGGGACAGGTTCTACCTACGAGCAGTACTTC. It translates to CASSQWGTGSTYEQYF.

This CDR3 reads CASSGASGPVGGELFF. The CDR3 coding sequence is TGTGCCAGCAGTGGGGCCAGTGGGCCGGTAGGCGGGGAGCTGTTTTTT. V gene TRBV2 combines with J gene TRBJ2-2; D gene ambiguous. Germline V lookup: CDR1 SNHLY, CDR2 FYNNEI. V lost 4 bases and J 7 bases, leaving 19 bases between the germline ends. The CDR3 totals 16 residues. Full variable domain (remainder filled in from reference TRBV2 and TRBJ2-2): EPEVTQTPSHQVTQMGQEVILRCVPISNHLYFYWYRQILGQKVEFLVSFYNNEISEKSEIFDDQFSVERPDGSNFTLKIRSTKLEDSAMYFCASSGASGPVGGELFFGEGSRLTVL.